One and the same sample provided the 19 T cell receptor beta chains below, sequenced in a study of OX40 agonist ivuxolimab in advanced cancers. Receptors were amplified or captured by the immunoSEQ multiplex PCR assay. TCRdb obtained this table from immuneACCESS and retained in-frame rearrangements with V and J assigned. These tables miss some clones; where compared with another copy, unresolved V genes account for less than half of the shortfall, and the remainder is unexplained. Recorded for this sample are roughly 80,000 clones; 75% to 85% of them occurred a single time. The top ten clonotypes cover approximately 0.61% of the sample. The source material was CD4+ or CD8+ T cells sorted from blood, sampled in a trial of the OX40 agonist ivuxolimab. The receptors stem from an adult with an advanced solid tumor such as melanoma, head and neck, liver or kidney cancer.

The rearrangement links TRBV10-2 to TRBJ2-5, with D unclear. The CDR3 length is 18 residues. Trimming shortened V by 0 bases and J by 2 bases, and 19 bases separated the two germline ends. Germline V gene sequence: CDR1 WSHSY, CDR2 SAAADI. The CDR3 protein is CASSESARLVSFQETQYF. For the CDR3, the DNA is TGCGCCAGCAGTGAGTCGGCCCGCTTGGTGTCGTTTCAAGAGACCCAGTACTTC.

The rearrangement uses TRBV27 and TRBJ2-3, with 10 bases lining up with TRBD1. V gave up 1 base and J gave up 13 bases; unmatched junction bases: 11. The CDR3 is made up of 15 amino acids. From germline, CDR1 is MNHEY and CDR2 SMNVEV (reference sequence). The CDR3 spells CASSLWATGGPREYF. DNA for the CDR3: TGTGCCAGCAGTTTATGGGCGACAGGGGGCCCTAGGGAGTATTTT.

This chain uses TRBV5-4 with TRBJ2-5; D perhaps matches TRBD1 (6 bases). Trimming left V 4 bases short and J 2 bases short, with 12 bases between. Germline V gives CDR1 SGHNT, CDR2 YYREEE (reference sequence). CDR3 size: 14 residues. CDR3 residues: CASSPGTLQETQYF. The CDR3 coding sequence is TGTGCCAGCAGCCCCGGGACACTTCAAGAGACCCAGTACTTC.

The chain is built from TRBV5-4 and TRBJ2-3, with 10 positions matching TRBD2. The CDR3 contains 14 residues. The V gene end was trimmed by 4 bases and the J gene end by 6 bases; junction bases not matched to a gene: 5. The germline V gene has CDR1 SGHNT and CDR2 YYREEE (reference sequence). The CDR3 loop is CASSSGGAGDTQYF. DNA of the CDR3: TGTGCCAGCAGCAGCGGGGGGGCGGGTGATACGCAGTATTTT. Together with reference TRBV5-4 and TRBJ2-3, the CDR3 gives the full variable domain: ETGVTQSPTHLIKTRGQQVTLRCSSQSGHNTVSWYQQALGQGPQFIFQYYREEENGRGNFPPRFSGLQFPNYSSELNVNALELDDSALYLCASSSGGAGDTQYFGPGTRLTVL.

The chain recombines TRBV27 with TRBJ1-1; perhaps TRBD1 as D (6 bases). Germline-derived CDR1 and CDR2 are MNHEY and SMNVEV (reference sequence). V lost 6 bases to trimming and J lost 5 bases, with 22 bases between them. This CDR3 has 16 amino acids. CDR3 amino acids: CASSSAERRGGTEAFF. The CDR3 DNA reads as TGTGCCAGCAGCTCAGCCGAGAGAAGGGGGGGAACTGAAGCTTTCTTT.

The rearrangement joins TRBV11-2 to TRBJ1-5; D is unclear. The CDR3 contains 14 residues. Per germline, CDR1 SGHAT and CDR2 FQNNGV. Trimming removed 2 bases at V and 3 bases at J, with 8 bases between. This chain's CDR3 is CASSLNGPNQPQHF. CDR3 nucleotide sequence: TGTGCCAGCAGCTTAAATGGCCCCAATCAGCCCCAGCATTTT. Full variable domain (rest looked up from reference TRBV11-2 and TRBJ1-5): EAGVAQSPRYKIIEKRQSVAFWCNPISGHATLYWYQQILGQGPKLLIQFQNNGVVDDSQLPKDRFSAERLKGVDSTLKIQPAKLEDSAVYLCASSLNGPNQPQHFGDGTRLSIL.

This chain joins TRBV6-5 and TRBJ2-2; 9 positions match TRBD1. Trimming took 6 bases from V and 6 from J; bases not matched to a gene: 8. Germline V lookup: CDR1 MNHEY, CDR2 SVGAGI. The CDR3 has 15 amino acids. The CDR3 DNA is TGTGCCAGCAGACCAGGACAGGGGATTCCCGGGGAGCTGTTTTTT. Its translation is CASRPGQGIPGELFF.

The V and J genes are TRBV7-2 and TRBJ2-2; possible D gene TRBD2, 5 bases. Germline V gene data show CDR1 as SGHTA and CDR2 as FQGNSA. This CDR3 has 12 amino acids. V was trimmed by 5 bases and J by 7 bases, leaving 8 bases between them. The CDR3 coding sequence is TGTGCCAGCAGCCCTCGGGACGGGGAGCTGTTTTTT. Its translation: CASSPRDGELFF.

The CDR3 coding sequence is TGTGCTAGTGGATCCGGGACAGGGGGGATTAGCAATCAGCCCCAGCATTTT. This sequence encodes CASGSGTGGISNQPQHF. This sequence joins TRBV12-5 and TRBJ1-5; 11 nucleotides agree with TRBD1. V was clipped by 6 bases and J by 0 bases; unmatched bases: 7. This CDR3 contains 17 residues. CDR1 is LGHNT and CDR2 is FRNRAP in the germline V gene.

The V call is TRBV12-5, the J call TRBJ1-1; D is ambiguous. The V gene lost 1 base and the J gene lost 3 bases, with 9 bases spanning the gap. Germline assignment: CDR1 LGHNT and CDR2 FRNRAP. CDR3 length equals 14 residues. CDR3 sequence (DNA): TGTGCTAGTGGTTTGGAGATGGGGTACACTGAAGCTTTCTTT. Protein sequence: CASGLEMGYTEAFF.

The chain joins TRBV6-6 to TRBJ1-2, with 9 positions matching TRBD1. The germline CDR1 and CDR2 sequences are MNHNY and SVGAGI (reference sequence). After removal of 6 bases from V and 8 bases from J, the junction contained 10 bases not matched to a gene. This CDR3 spans 14 amino acids. The chain's CDR3 is CASSWDREGLGYTF. In DNA form, the CDR3 reads TGTGCCAGCAGCTGGGACAGGGAGGGGTTAGGCTACACCTTC.

V gene TRBV27 combines with J gene TRBJ2-4; 8 nucleotides line up with TRBD1. The CDR3 covers 16 residues. Germline lookup yields CDR1 MNHEY and CDR2 SMNVEV (reference sequence). Unmatched junction bases numbered 13, after V lost 5 bases and J lost 7 bases. The CDR3 is CASSPNGQGPGNIQYF. CDR3 nucleotide sequence: TGTGCCAGCAGTCCCAACGGACAGGGTCCTGGGAACATTCAGTACTTC.

The genes are TRBV6-4 and TRBJ2-2; D is perhaps TRBD1 (6 bases). Germline CDR1 and CDR2: MRHNA and SNTAGT. The CDR3 sequence is 15 residues long. V gave up 3 bases and J gave up 0 bases, with 8 bases separating them. As DNA, the CDR3 is TGTGCCAGCAGTGAGGACAGATCGAACACCGGGGAGCTGTTTTTT. Translating gives CASSEDRSNTGELFF.

The V gene is TRBV6-1, the J gene TRBJ1-5; D ambiguous. The CDR3 length is 13 residues. V gave up 1 base and J gave up 1 base, with 2 bases separating them. Germline V gene lookup returns CDR1 MNHNS and CDR2 SASEGT. CDR3 bases: TGTGCCAGCAGTGAAGGAAGCAATCAGCCCCAGCATTTT. The encoded protein is CASSEGSNQPQHF.

The genes are TRBV19 and TRBJ1-2, with unresolved D. CDR3 length equals 15 residues. Germline CDR1 LNHDA, CDR2 SQIVND (reference sequence). V was clipped by 6 bases and J by 0 bases, with 14 bases between them. In nucleotides, the CDR3 is TGTGCCAGTAGCCCCAATGGCCTTACTAACTATGGCTACACCTTC. Translating it yields CASSPNGLTNYGYTF.

The J gene is TRBJ1-3, the V gene TRBV2; D uncertain. Germline CDR1 SNHLY, CDR2 FYNNEI. CDR3 length equals 14 residues. V lost 8 bases and J 4 bases, leaving 15 bases between the germline ends. CDR3 amino acids: CASHSGQTGNTIYF. The CDR3 DNA follows: TGTGCCAGCCACTCCGGGCAGACCGGAAACACCATATATTTT.

The chain links TRBV28 to TRBJ1-1, with D possibly being TRBD1 (5 bases). Trimming stripped 3 bases from V and 4 bases from J, with 9 bases between. The CDR3 loop spans 13 amino acids. Germline lookup yields CDR1 MDHEN and CDR2 SYDVKM. CDR3 in amino acids: CASSLEGATEAFF. Written as DNA, the CDR3 is TGTGCCAGCAGTTTGGAAGGGGCCACTGAAGCTTTCTTT.

This chain links TRBV12-5 with TRBJ1-2; possible D gene TRBD1, 5 bases. The CDR3 totals 15 residues. Germline V CDR1 and CDR2: LGHNT, FRNRAP. V was clipped by 1 base and J by 3 bases, with 12 bases between them. The CDR3 region is CASGLALDSHYGYTF. CDR3 nucleotides: TGTGCTAGTGGTTTGGCCCTCGACAGCCACTATGGCTACACCTTC.

The gene calls are TRBV12-5 and TRBJ2-1; TRBD2 might be the D (6 bases). This CDR3 has 17 residues. CDR1 LGHNT and CDR2 FRNRAP come from the germline V gene. Trimming cost V 7 bases and J 1 base, with 20 bases left between them. This chain's CDR3 is CASASGYGGSSYNEQFF. CDR3 bases: TGTGCTAGTGCTTCTGGGTACGGGGGATCATCCTACAATGAGCAGTTCTTC. The variable domain in full, with the rest retrieved from reference TRBV12-5 and TRBJ2-1, is DARVTQTPRHKVTEMGQEVTMRCQPILGHNTVFWYRQTMMQGLELLAYFRNRAPLDDSGMPKDRFSAEMPDATLATLKIQPSEPRDSAVYFCASASGYGGSSYNEQFFGPGTRLTVL.